This T cell receptor (beta chain) was captured by sequencing in a study of Graves' ophthalmopathy and Graves' hyperthyroidism. Whole-study context: Untreated patients at initial diagnosis provided peripheral blood.

Study results and caveats: Cross-validated, the 13-signature model showed 87.88%/81.08% sensitivity/specificity, and 80%/75% in the test set.

Exclusion covered patients with other autoimmune diseases or uncontrolled infections (as well as pregnancy or lactation). PBMCs stemmed from over 9.5 ml of fresh peripheral blood. This clonotype counts as medium-sized. Its specificity is unknown. Amplification from RNA transcripts yielded the TCR beta CDR3 regions. First-round RT-PCR with HTBI primers preceded a second-round multiplex PCR. TCRdb recomputed calls from the multiplex PCR reads with MiXCR, one row per CDR3 protein. The sample records around 36,000 distinct CDR3 sequences, about 50% being singletons. This clonotype originated in an adult woman with stable Graves' hyperthyroidism. Sequenced material: peripheral blood.

The CDR3: CASSLDKEKLFF. The CDR3 DNA is TGTGCCAGCAGCTTAGATAAAGAAAAACTGTTTTTT. The V and J genes are TRBV7-9 and TRBJ1-4; no definite D call. V gave up 1 base and J gave up 8 bases, with 5 bases separating them. From germline, CDR1 is SEHNR and CDR2 FQNEAQ (reference sequence). The CDR3 totals 12 residues.